These 10 T cell receptor beta chains originate from one sample sequenced in a study of cytomegalovirus exposure and HLA in healthy donors. Primers for the PCR totalled 60 Vbeta and 13 Jbeta. TCRdb keeps only in-frame clones here, not all; method: immunoSEQ multiplex PCR. The table lists fewer than 200,000 clones, about four fifths of them singletons. What was sequenced was PBMCs. Receptors were obtained from a male donor in good health and CMV-seronegative.

Here the CDR3 DNA reads TGTGCCAGCAGCTTAGTAGGGGTGGCCAAAAACATTCAGTACTTC. Translating it yields CASSLVGVAKNIQYF. This chain joins TRBV5-4 and TRBJ2-4, with a possible D match to TRBD1 (5 bases). V shed 2 bases and J shed 1 base, with 10 bases lying between them. The germline V gene has CDR1 SGHNT and CDR2 YYREEE (reference sequence). CDR3 size: 15 residues.

This chain joins TRBV19 and TRBJ2-3; a weak D match, TRBD2 (7 bases). With 7 bases removed from V and 0 bases from J, the gap between germline ends came to 17 bases. The CDR3 runs 16 residues. Germline V gene data show CDR1 as LNHDA and CDR2 as SQIVND (reference sequence). CDR3 nucleotide sequence: TGTGCCAGTACCGTACGGGGGGCGCCGAGCACAGATACGCAGTATTTT. Translation: CASTVRGAPSTDTQYF.

This rearrangement joins TRBV18 to TRBJ1-2; 9 bases match TRBD1. V lost 3 bases, J lost 6 bases, and 14 bases stayed unmatched. This CDR3 is built from 17 residues. CDR1 KGHSH and CDR2 LQKENI come from the germline V gene. CDR3: CASSPASWEQGAHGYTF. CDR3 nucleotides: TGTGCCAGCTCACCGGCCTCCTGGGAACAGGGGGCTCATGGCTACACCTTC.

The chain recombines TRBV18 with TRBJ2-7; 9 nucleotides align to TRBD2. The trim removed 4 bases at V and 6 bases at J, leaving 22 bases unmatched. This CDR3 contains 19 residues. Germline V lookup: CDR1 KGHSH, CDR2 LQKENI. Here the CDR3 DNA reads TGTGCCAGCTCACGGCTTAGGGTAGCGGGAGTGGTGAAGAACGCCGAGCAGTACTTC. Its protein product is CASSRLRVAGVVKNAEQYF.

The chain couples TRBV7-9 to TRBJ2-3; D is possibly TRBD1 (6 bases). The CDR3 is 12 amino acids. The V and J ends lost 4 bases and 6 bases respectively, with 8 bases between them. The germline CDR1 and CDR2 sequences are SEHNR and FQNEAQ (reference sequence). In DNA, the CDR3 is TGTGCCAGCAGCTCCCAGGGGGATACGCAGTATTTT. The encoded protein is CASSSQGDTQYF.

This clone was detected only a few times. The CDR3 here is CASSIGRVEAFF. CDR3 nucleotide sequence: TGTGCCAGCAGCATTGGGCGGGTAGAAGCTTTCTTT. This chain uses TRBV11-2 with TRBJ1-1; no firm D call. V lost 5 bases and J 8 bases, leaving 12 bases between the germline ends. CDR1 SGHAT and CDR2 FQNNGV come from the germline V gene. The CDR3 consists of 12 residues.

The J gene is TRBJ1-1, the V gene TRBV28; 8 bases map to TRBD1. The CDR3 covers 12 residues. Germline assignment: CDR1 MDHEN and CDR2 SYDVKM. The trim removed 6 bases at V and 6 bases at J, leaving 3 bases unmatched. CDR3 in DNA: TGTGCCAGCAGCTGGACAGGGTCTGAAGCTTTCTTT. Amino acid sequence: CASSWTGSEAFF.

The chain links TRBV28 to TRBJ2-5, with 8 bases aligning to TRBD1. After removal of 3 bases from V and 1 base from J, the junction contained 7 bases not matched to a gene. CDR1 and CDR2 (germline): MDHEN, SYDVKM. The CDR3 is 16 residues long. CDR3 sequence: CASSFLETGAQETQYF. For the CDR3, the DNA is TGTGCCAGCAGTTTTCTTGAGACAGGGGCCCAAGAGACCCAGTACTTC.

This sequence joins TRBV7-9 and TRBJ2-3; 14 bases fit TRBD2. The germline V gene has CDR1 SEHNR and CDR2 FQNEAQ (reference sequence). The ends lost 5 bases at V and 5 bases at J; junction bases unmatched: 9. The CDR3 covers 17 residues. Written as DNA, the CDR3 is TGTGCCAGCAGCCCCTTGGGACTAGCGGGGGATATAGATACGCAGTATTTT. Its protein product is CASSPLGLAGDIDTQYF.

CDR3 coding DNA: TGTGCCAGCAGTTCTCGGACAGGGAGGAACGAGCAGTACTTC. This translates into CASSSRTGRNEQYF. The chain is built from TRBV6-5 and TRBJ2-7; 8 bases fit TRBD1. CDR3 length: 14 amino acids. V lost 4 bases to trimming and J lost 5 bases; unmatched junction nucleotides: 7. CDR1 is MNHEY and CDR2 is SVGAGI in the germline V gene.